Below, 28 T cell receptor beta chains from the same sample are listed, as sequenced in a study of T cell clonotyping in hematopoietic cell transplantation. Here immunoSEQ multiplex PCR was the method, and the copy in TCRdb shows in-frame clones only, minus some. Here the sample spans 1,500 to 2,000 clones, 92% being singletons. The sequencing here drew on peripheral blood mononuclear cells, taken 30 days after allogeneic stem cell transplant. The receptors stem from a female patient aged 50-60 years who had an allogeneic stem cell transplant from a related donor, so the T cells may come from the graft donor. Some clones in this sample may be carry-over from other donors' samples.

DNA for the CDR3: TGTGCCAGCAGTCCGGGGACAGCATACGAGCAGTACTTC. Its protein product is CASSPGTAYEQYF. The chain employs TRBV27 and TRBJ2-7; TRBD1 matches 7 bases. CDR3 length equals 13 residues. Losses at the gene ends were 5 bases for V and 4 bases for J; bases not matched to a gene: 5. Germline V lookup: CDR1 MNHEY, CDR2 SMNVEV (reference sequence).

This clone was found a few times. This chain links TRBV7-9 with TRBJ2-7; 10 nucleotides line up with TRBD1. The CDR3 is made up of 17 amino acids. The V gene's germline CDR1 is SEHNR and CDR2 FQNEAQ (reference sequence). V was clipped by 5 bases and J by 3 bases; unmatched bases: 13. As DNA, the CDR3 is TGTGCCAGCAGCCAACCCCCTCGGACAGGGGGATTCTACGAGCAGTACTTC. Its protein product is CASSQPPRTGGFYEQYF.

The V gene is TRBV5-1, the J gene TRBJ1-2; D gene ambiguous. The germline CDR1 and CDR2 sequences are SGHRS and YFSETQ. CDR3 length: 11 amino acids. The germline V and J ends were trimmed by 5 bases and 6 bases, with 8 bases remaining between them. The CDR3 sequence is CASRGRNGYTF. CDR3 nucleotide sequence: TGCGCCAGCAGGGGGAGGAATGGCTACACCTTC.

The chain couples TRBV18 to TRBJ2-7; 9 positions agree with TRBD1. The CDR3 is 14 residues long. The trim removed 3 bases at V and 11 bases at J, leaving 11 bases unmatched. The V gene's germline CDR1 is KGHSH and CDR2 LQKENI. CDR3 residues: CASSPGTGRAEEYF. In DNA form, the CDR3 reads TGTGCCAGCTCACCCGGGACAGGGAGAGCTGAGGAGTACTTC.

The gene calls are TRBV6-6 and TRBJ2-3; the D gene is possibly TRBD2 (5 bases). CDR1 is MNHNY and CDR2 is SVGAGI in the germline V gene (reference sequence). The CDR3 runs 12 residues. The V end lost 5 bases, the J end lost 9 bases, and 12 bases lay between the germline ends. The CDR3 nucleotides are TGTGCCAGCAGTCCACGGGAAGAAACGCAGTATTTT. This gives the protein CASSPREETQYF.

The chain links TRBV9 to TRBJ1-5; no reliable D call. V was trimmed by 1 base and J by 5 bases, leaving 13 bases between them. The V gene's germline CDR1 is SGDLS and CDR2 YYNGEE. The CDR3 is 15 amino acids. This chain's CDR3 is CASSVSAGGDQPQHF. CDR3 nucleotide sequence: TGTGCCAGCAGCGTATCGGCAGGCGGCGATCAGCCCCAGCATTTT.

This clone was seen once. The chain couples TRBV11-2 to TRBJ2-5; 7 nucleotides match TRBD1. This CDR3 contains 15 residues. From germline, CDR1 is SGHAT and CDR2 FQNNGV. Trimming removed 5 bases from V and 1 base from J; junction bases left unmatched: 7. The CDR3 here is CASSAPGQSQETQYF. The CDR3 nucleotides are TGTGCCAGCAGCGCCCCGGGACAGAGCCAAGAGACCCAGTACTTC. Full variable domain (rest looked up from reference TRBV11-2 and TRBJ2-5): EAGVAQSPRYKIIEKRQSVAFWCNPISGHATLYWYQQILGQGPKLLIQFQNNGVVDDSQLPKDRFSAERLKGVDSTLKIQPAKLEDSAVYLCASSAPGQSQETQYFGPGTRLLVL.

V gene TRBV4-2 combines with J gene TRBJ2-3; no clear D. V was clipped by 0 bases and J by 0 bases, with 13 bases between them. Germline CDR1 LGHNA, CDR2 YNFKEQ. This CDR3 has 17 residues. The CDR3 loop reads CASSQDSQILSTDTQYF. The CDR3 DNA sequence: TGTGCCAGCAGCCAAGACTCCCAGATTTTAAGCACAGATACGCAGTATTTT.

The chain uses TRBV9 and TRBJ2-5, with D hard to call. V lost 0 bases to trimming and J lost 0 bases, with 9 bases between them. CDR3 length: 15 residues. Germline V gives CDR1 SGDLS, CDR2 YYNGEE. The CDR3 sequence is CASSVGAIDQETQYF. The CDR3 DNA follows: TGTGCCAGCAGCGTAGGGGCGATCGACCAAGAGACCCAGTACTTC.

The rearrangement uses TRBV29-1 and TRBJ2-7, with TRBD1 matching over 7 bases. In germline, CDR1 is SQVTM, CDR2 ANQGSEA. Trimming cost V 1 base and J 2 bases; bases outside gene matches: 5. The CDR3 is 14 residues long. The CDR3 DNA sequence: TGCAGCGTTGAAGGCCCGGGACAGACCTACGAGCAGTACTTC. The encoded protein is CSVEGPGQTYEQYF.

The chain has TRBV27 and TRBJ1-2, with D unresolved. Per germline, CDR1 MNHEY and CDR2 SMNVEV (reference sequence). This CDR3 has 14 amino acids. Trimming left V 7 bases short and J 1 base short, with 13 bases between. The CDR3 sequence is CASTNLQINYGYTF. CDR3 nucleotide sequence: TGTGCCAGCACGAATCTCCAGATTAACTATGGCTACACCTTC.

The chain has TRBV5-1 and TRBJ2-5; 12 positions match TRBD2. Trimming removed 0 bases from V and 3 bases from J; junction bases left unmatched: 0. Looked up from germline, CDR1 is SGHRS and CDR2 is YFSETQ. The CDR3 consists of 15 residues. The CDR3, as DNA: TGCGCCAGCAGCTTGGGGACTAGCGGGGAAGAGACCCAGTACTTC. As protein: CASSLGTSGEETQYF.

The J gene is TRBJ1-2, the V gene TRBV30, with D perhaps matching TRBD1 (5 bases). V was shortened by 4 bases and J by 2 bases, with 14 bases between the two germline ends. Germline CDR1 GTSNPN, CDR2 SVGIG (reference sequence). The CDR3 loop spans 14 amino acids. CDR3 residues: CAWTPRDLNYGYTF. In DNA, the CDR3 is TGTGCCTGGACCCCAAGGGACCTCAACTATGGCTACACCTTC.

The chain links TRBV18 to TRBJ2-7, with a weak D call TRBD2 (6 bases). CDR3 length equals 14 residues. Trimming removed 6 bases from V and 0 bases from J, with 12 bases in between. From germline, CDR1 is KGHSH and CDR2 LQKENI. The CDR3 nucleotides are TGTGCCAGCTCCCTACTAGCAGACTCCTACGAGCAGTACTTC. It translates to CASSLLADSYEQYF. Filled out from reference TRBV18 and TRBJ2-7, the complete variable domain reads NAGVMQNPRHLVRRRGQEARLRCSPMKGHSHVYWYRQLPEEGLKFMVYLQKENIIDESGMPKERFSAEFPKEGPSILRIQQVVRGDSAAYFCASSLLADSYEQYFGPGTRLTVT.

This clone was seen more than once but under ten times. This sequence joins TRBV19 and TRBJ2-1; unclear D gene. Germline loops: CDR1 LNHDA, CDR2 SQIVND (reference sequence). This CDR3 is 11 amino acids long. V dropped 5 bases and J dropped 12 bases, with 11 bases sitting between them. The CDR3 nucleotides read TGTGCCAGTAGTCCCCCCCCGGGGCAGTTCTTC. Translation gives CASSPPPGQFF.

V is TRBV7-2 and J is TRBJ1-2; D not certain. This CDR3 has 14 amino acids. CDR1 is SGHTA and CDR2 is FQGNSA in the germline V gene. V shed 1 base and J shed 4 bases, with 10 bases lying between them. The CDR3 region has the DNA TGTGCCAGCAGCTTAGGGGCAGATCCCTATGGCTACACCTTC. Translating gives CASSLGADPYGYTF.

The chain couples TRBV4-2 to TRBJ1-3; 8 nucleotides line up with TRBD1. CDR3 length equals 17 residues. Trimming took 3 bases from V and 0 from J; bases not matched to a gene: 7. Germline V gives CDR1 LGHNA, CDR2 YNFKEQ. CDR3 bases: TGTGCCAGCAGCCACCACTCCGGACAGGGCTCTGGAAACACCATATATTTT. Amino acids: CASSHHSGQGSGNTIYF.

The chain combines TRBV29-1 with TRBJ2-1; D remains ambiguous. The germline V and J ends were trimmed by 6 bases and 5 bases, with 17 bases remaining between them. This CDR3 comprises 14 residues. Germline V lookup: CDR1 SQVTM, CDR2 ANQGSEA. CDR3 region: CSVDLRQAHNEQFF. CDR3 bases: TGCAGCGTGGACCTCCGACAAGCACACAATGAGCAGTTCTTC.

The gene calls are TRBV19 and TRBJ1-2, with D possibly matching TRBD1 (5 bases). Between the trimmed V and J ends, which lost 1 base and 8 bases, there was a span of 20 bases. Germline V gives CDR1 LNHDA, CDR2 SQIVND (reference sequence). The CDR3 has 16 amino acids. The CDR3 sequence is CASSIVRDVYRVGYTF. The CDR3 DNA reads as TGTGCCAGTAGTATAGTCAGGGATGTATATCGGGTCGGCTACACCTTC.

The chain links TRBV5-5 to TRBJ2-1; D may match TRBD1 or TRBD2 (5 bases each). From germline, CDR1 is SGHKS and CDR2 YYEKEE (reference sequence). Deletions cut 6 bases from V and 2 bases from J, with 15 bases between. The CDR3 length is 15 residues. The CDR3, as DNA: TGTGCCAGCACCTATGACGGGGCGGCCTACAATGAGCAGTTCTTC. It specifies CASTYDGAAYNEQFF.

The chain links TRBV19 to TRBJ1-1, with D uncertain. This CDR3 has 14 residues. In germline, CDR1 is LNHDA, CDR2 SQIVND (reference sequence). V was shortened by 5 bases and J by 2 bases, with 12 bases between the two germline ends. The CDR3 DNA is TGTGCCAGTAGTCTTGGAGGGTATAACACTGAAGCTTTCTTT. Its protein is CASSLGGYNTEAFF.

The genes are TRBV29-1 and TRBJ1-1; D possibly corresponds to TRBD1 (5 bases). V was clipped by 4 bases and J by 1 base, with 10 bases between them. Germline assignment: CDR1 SQVTM and CDR2 ANQGSEA. The CDR3 runs to 13 residues. This chain's CDR3 is CSVAARENTEAFF. The CDR3 region has the DNA TGCAGCGTTGCCGCCAGGGAGAACACTGAAGCTTTCTTT.

The chain combines TRBV7-9 with TRBJ1-1, with TRBD1 as a possible D gene (6 bases). The CDR3 runs 14 residues. The germline gives CDR1 SEHNR, CDR2 FQNEAQ (reference sequence). V lost 5 bases and J lost 4, with 14 bases in between. CDR3 nucleotides: TGTGCCAGCAGCCCTGGACAGTGGAGCACTGAAGCTTTCTTT. It yields the protein CASSPGQWSTEAFF.

This chain joins TRBV4-3 and TRBJ2-7; D is possibly TRBD1 (6 bases). Per the germline V gene, CDR1 is LGHNA and CDR2 is YSLEER. Between the trimmed V and J ends, which lost 1 base and 6 bases, there was a span of 10 bases. There are 13 residues in the CDR3. The CDR3, as DNA: TGCGCCAGCAGCCAAGGGGGCAGGGGCGAGCAGTACTTC. The encoded protein is CASSQGGRGEQYF.

This chain connects TRBV4-1 to TRBJ2-4; TRBD2 agrees at 7 bases. The V and J ends lost 2 bases and 0 bases, in that order; junction bases with no gene match: 4. In germline, CDR1 is MGHRA, CDR2 YSYEKL. The CDR3 is 16 amino acids. CDR3 bases: TGCGCCAGCAGCCAAAATCGGGGGGTAGCCAAAAACATTCAGTACTTC. It encodes CASSQNRGVAKNIQYF.

This clone appeared a few times. This chain links TRBV25-1 with TRBJ2-3; the D gene is possibly TRBD2 (5 bases). V lost 3 bases and J 4 bases, leaving 14 bases between the germline ends. The CDR3 is 15 amino acids. CDR1 and CDR2 from the germline V gene are MGHDK and SYGVNS. The CDR3 sequence: CASSDSGERADTQYF. The CDR3 region has the DNA TGTGCCAGCAGTGATTCTGGGGAGAGGGCAGATACGCAGTATTTT.

This rearrangement joins TRBV2 to TRBJ1-4; 7 bases line up with TRBD1. The V and J ends lost 6 bases and 4 bases, in that order; junction bases with no gene match: 8. The CDR3 spans 15 residues. The germline CDR1 and CDR2 sequences are SNHLY and FYNNEI. The CDR3 region has the DNA TGTGCCAGCAGGGTCCAGGGACAGATTAATGAAAAACTGTTTTTT. This translates into CASRVQGQINEKLFF.

V is TRBV2 and J is TRBJ1-5, with 7 nucleotides matching TRBD1. The CDR3 length is 13 residues. The junction had 5 bases not matched to a gene; V was cut back by 5 bases and J by 7 bases. Germline CDR1 SNHLY, CDR2 FYNNEI. The CDR3 loop is CASSSDREQPQHF. In DNA, the CDR3 is TGTGCCAGCAGTTCAGACAGGGAGCAGCCCCAGCATTTT. The whole variable domain, filled in from reference TRBV2 and TRBJ1-5, reads EPEVTQTPSHQVTQMGQEVILRCVPISNHLYFYWYRQILGQKVEFLVSFYNNEISEKSEIFDDQFSVERPDGSNFTLKIRSTKLEDSAMYFCASSSDREQPQHFGDGTRLSIL.